Listed below are T cell receptor beta chains from one sample, sequenced in a study of blood T cell repertoires in COVID-19. Clones were sequenced by immunoSEQ multiplex PCR, and TCRdb holds only the in-frame ones, with some missing. The sample has 25,000 to 30,000 clones, roughly 80% seen once; the top ten hold 16%. The material sequenced was peripheral blood. The receptors here all came from an older woman with acute or convalescent COVID-19. Both conserved end residues are trimmed from each CDR3. Each record gives: V gene, clone size, J gene, CDR3 protein. Size values are once, few and many counts, or a class for expanded clones, and some rows have none.

>TRBV5-1|-|TRBJ2-3
ASSPERGQGASDTQY
>TRBV5-4|once|TRBJ2-5
ASSLSSGGPQETQY
>TRBV5-1|-|TRBJ1-1
ASSLQGARNTEAF
>TRBV7-3|-|TRBJ2-5
ASSLTGTGEQETQY
>TRBV18|-|TRBJ2-4
ASSPPGSGNRDIQY
>TRBV19|-|TRBJ1-2
ASSIQEGQGPFGYT
>TRBV6-5|-|TRBJ1-5
ASMDRGGGNQPQH
>TRBV18|-|TRBJ1-1
ASSRYRRDRGTEAF
>TRBV7-2|-|TRBJ1-2
ASSLPNYGYT
>TRBV27|-|TRBJ1-6
ASSSRTGEWSYNSPLH
>TRBV7-8|once|TRBJ1-6
ASSLVGNGNSPLH
>TRBV28|-|TRBJ2-5
ASSFLASGEETQY
>TRBV29-1|-|TRBJ1-3
SVVGGTASGNTIY
>TRBV6-2/TRBV6-3|-|TRBJ1-2
ASSYSRVGDYGYT
>TRBV7-3|-|TRBJ1-5
ASSLVDQPQH
>TRBV3-1/TRBV3-2|-|TRBJ1-2
ASSHSQDTGIYGYT
>TRBV2|once|TRBJ2-1
ASSERTSGGSEQF
>TRBV6-5|-|TRBJ1-2
ASSPAVAGGYT
>TRBV5-1|-|TRBJ2-7
ASSLQGGREQY
>TRBV30|few|TRBJ1-5
AWGTPDQPQH
>TRBV30|-|TRBJ2-7
AWSGQYEQY
>TRBV7-3|-|TRBJ2-2
ASSLTGDRGNTGELF
>TRBV19|-|TRBJ1-1
ASSRSRQGGPEAF
>TRBV9|-|TRBJ2-7
ASSAGTGASYEQY
>TRBV5-6|-|TRBJ2-2
ASSLRGQYTGELF
>TRBV6-5|-|TRBJ2-5
ASSYVDVESEETQY
>TRBV2|-|TRBJ2-3
ASSDPHSRATTDTQY
>TRBV21-1|-|TRBJ2-2
ASTHEAGKLANTGELF
>TRBV6-2/TRBV6-3|-|TRBJ2-5
ASSYLGGRETQY
>TRBV30|-|TRBJ1-5
AWSHKGQLSNQPQH
>TRBV27|-|TRBJ2-1
ATRPGQGSYNEQF
>TRBV3-1/TRBV3-2|-|TRBJ2-1
ASSQGRSYNEQF
>TRBV2|-|TRBJ2-7
ASKWTGGPRQY
>TRBV27|few|TRBJ1-5
ASSFQWGLHQPQH
>TRBV6-5|-|TRBJ1-1
ASDWNTEAF
>TRBV7-8|-|TRBJ1-6
ASSFSDSGPPLH
>TRBV5-4|-|TRBJ2-7
ASSKGGETYEQY
>TRBV5-1|-|TRBJ2-3
ASSLGDTDTQY
>TRBV18|few|TRBJ1-5
ASSPDRADSNQPQH
>TRBV4-2|-|TRBJ2-3
ASSQVAGTSTDTQY
>TRBV2|-|TRBJ1-5
ASSNPGTVNQPQH
>TRBV25-1|-|TRBJ2-7
ASSWRGGNEQY
>TRBV19|-|TRBJ1-2
ASSILGRNYGYT
>TRBV6-5|-|TRBJ1-6
ASSSRTGQISPLH
>TRBV5-8|-|TRBJ1-2
ASSFLGGFPGGYT
>TRBV9|once|TRBJ2-7
ASSLDDRNYEQY
>TRBV6-5|-|TRBJ2-1
ASSYFPSGGSVEQF
>TRBV4-1|-|TRBJ2-7
ASSEARGQSSYEQY
>TRBV18|-|TRBJ2-3
ASSPPGQGGTDTQY
>TRBV30|-|TRBJ1-2
AWKTKGAYGYT
>TRBV15|-|TRBJ2-7
ATSQGFSYEQY
>TRBV27|-|TRBJ2-6
ASSSHGAGANVLT
>TRBV5-1|-|TRBJ1-2
ASSLEALWGYT
>TRBV4-2|many|TRBJ2-1
ASSPGLAGGSVEQF